A selection of T cell receptor beta chains follows, all from one sample in a study of shared clonotypes between healthy human individuals. Assay: immunoSEQ multiplex PCR; the TCRdb copy retains only in-frame clones and omits some. The sample carries over a million clones, over 95% recorded once. The specimen sequenced was naive CD4+ T cells sorted from blood. Receptors originate from a man younger than 45 in good health. Each CDR3 is given with its conserved first and last residue. A D gene is named only where the DNA matches it firmly. Part of the rows lack a size; the others show once, few, many or a class for expanded clones.

TRBJ2-5,.,TRBD2,TRBV7-9,TGTGCCAGCAGCTTGCGAGCTAGCGGGAGGGGCTTCCAAGAGACCCAGTACTTC,CASSLRASGRGFQETQYF
TRBJ1-2,once,TRBD1,TRBV5-1,TGCGCCAGTTCGCTCAGCACTGTGACAGGGGTGGGCTACACCTTC,CASSLSTVTGVGYTF
TRBJ2-1,.,.,TRBV7-2,TGTGCCAGCAGCTTAGACGGACTCCTAGTTATAAATGAGCAGTTCTTC,CASSLDGLLVINEQFF
TRBJ2-3,.,.,TRBV5-1,TGCGCCAGCACCGATCTAGAGGATACGCAGTATTTT,CASTDLEDTQYF
TRBJ1-1,.,.,TRBV7-9,TGTGCCAGCAGCTTAGCGGGGGGGTATAACACTGAAGCTTTCTTT,CASSLAGGYNTEAFF
TRBJ2-1,.,TRBD2,TRBV18,TGTGCCAGCTCACCGCTGGAGCGGGGACACAATGAGCAGTTCTTC,CASSPLERGHNEQFF
TRBJ1-1,.,.,TRBV19,TGTGCCAGTAGTAGACTTATGAACACTGAAGCTTTCTTT,CASSRLMNTEAFF
TRBJ2-7,.,.,TRBV21-1,TGTGCCAGCAGCAAACAAACAGTTTCCTCCTACGAGCAGTACTTC,CASSKQTVSSYEQYF
TRBJ2-5,.,TRBD2,TRBV29-1,TGCAGCGCCGGACCGGGGGGTCAAGAGACCCAGTACTTC,CSAGPGGQETQYF
TRBJ2-1,.,.,TRBV19,TGTGCCAGTCGAGGGTTCATGCCTTCCTCCTACAATGAGCAGTTCTTC,CASRGFMPSSYNEQFF
TRBJ2-2,.,TRBD2,TRBV7-2,TGTGCCAGCAGCCCTCTAGCGGGAGCGGGCACCGGGGAGCTGTTTTTT,CASSPLAGAGTGELFF
TRBJ2-1,.,.,TRBV4-1,TGCGCCAGCAGCGGCGAGGGGCTAGTTTTTGGGCAGTTCTTC,CASSGEGLVFGQFF
TRBJ2-5,.,.,TRBV6-6,TGTGCCAGCAGTTACTCAGAGACCCAGTACTTC,CASSYSETQYF
TRBJ2-3,.,.,TRBV18,TGTGCCAGCTCATTTAGCGCCGATACGCAGTATTTT,CASSFSADTQYF
TRBJ2-7,.,.,TRBV19,TGTGCCAGTAGTACCGGGGCCTCCTACGAGCAGTACTTC,CASSTGASYEQYF
TRBJ2-2,.,.,TRBV5-1,TGCGCCAGCAGCGAGGGAACCGCCGGGGAGCTGTTTTTT,CASSEGTAGELFF
TRBJ2-3,.,.,TRBV27,TGTGCCAGCAGTTTACTAGGAGGAGTACACAATGCAGATACGCAGTATTTT,CASSLLGGVHNADTQYF
TRBJ2-7,.,TRBD2,TRBV30,TGTGCCTGGAGAGGACTAGCGGGCCCCACCTACGAGCAGTACTTC,CAWRGLAGPTYEQYF
TRBJ1-2,once,.,TRBV29-1,TGCAGCGTCAGGGACCGGGAGCTGCATGGCTACACCTTC,CSVRDRELHGYTF
TRBJ2-3,.,.,TRBV9,TGTGCCAGCAGCGCCCTGATTAGCACAGATACGCAGTATTTT,CASSALISTDTQYF
TRBJ1-5,few,.,TRBV5-8,TGTGCCAGCAGCTTGGTGGATCAGCCCCAGCATTTT,CASSLVDQPQHF
TRBJ1-4,.,TRBD1,TRBV5-3,TGTGCCAGAAGCGGTACAGGGGGAAATAATGAAAAACTGTTTTTT,CARSGTGGNNEKLFF
TRBJ2-3,.,TRBD2,TRBV5-1,TGCGCCAGCAGTTGGACTAGCGGGAGGACAGATACGCAGTATTTT,CASSWTSGRTDTQYF
TRBJ2-3,.,.,TRBV11-2,TGTGCCAGCAGCACCACAGATACGCAGTATTTT,CASSTTDTQYF
TRBJ2-2,.,TRBD2,TRBV10-2,TGCGCCAGCAGACTAGCGGGAGGGACCGGGGAGCTGTTTTTT,CASRLAGGTGELFF
TRBJ2-3,.,.,TRBV28,TGTGCCAGCAACAGGGTTTTTAGCACAGATACGCAGTATTTT,CASNRVFSTDTQYF
TRBJ1-5,once,.,TRBV29-1,TGCAGCGTTGTGCTCGGAGGGGATCAGCCCCAGCATTTT,CSVVLGGDQPQHF
TRBJ1-2,.,TRBD1,TRBV28,TGTGCCAGCAGCCCCCGGACAGGGAACTATGGCTACACCTTC,CASSPRTGNYGYTF
TRBJ1-5,.,.,TRBV6-6,TGTGCCAGCAGTTATATGGGGGTCAATCAGCCCCAGCATTTT,CASSYMGVNQPQHF
TRBJ1-5,.,.,TRBV15,TGTGCCACCAGCAGAGATAGAGGAGGTCAGCCCCAGCATTTT,CATSRDRGGQPQHF
TRBJ2-1,once,TRBD2,TRBV9,TGTGCCAGCAGCCCCGGTAAAACTAGCGGGAGGGAGGAGCAGTTCTTC,CASSPGKTSGREEQFF
TRBJ2-1,.,.,TRBV14,TGTGCCAGCAGCTATCAGGTCGCTAGTGACAATGAGCAGTTCTTC,CASSYQVASDNEQFF
TRBJ2-2,.,TRBD2,TRBV9,TGTGCCAGCAGCGTCGCTAGCGGGAGCACCGGGGAGCTGTTTTTT,CASSVASGSTGELFF
TRBJ1-3,.,.,TRBV27,TGTGCCAGCAGTTTAAAATGGGGTGGAAACACCATATATTTT,CASSLKWGGNTIYF
TRBJ2-7,.,.,TRBV5-4,TGTGCCAGCAGTTTGGGCCAGGGGTTTCCCTACGAGCAGTACTTC,CASSLGQGFPYEQYF